This entry lists 32 T cell receptor beta chains sequenced from one sample in a study of PD-L1 blockade in urothelial cancer. As for time point: pretreatment peripheral blood. Data came from immunoSEQ multiplex PCR; TCRdb stores just in-frame clones and leaves some out. Of tens of thousands of clones detected, 79% appear once; the ten largest clones hold 10%. The specimen comprised PBMCs, sampled around atezolizumab (anti-PD-L1) treatment. These receptor sequences come from a man between 65 and 79 years old with urothelial cancer.

This chain links TRBV2 with TRBJ2-5; D is possibly TRBD1 (6 bases). The V end was cut by 3 bases, the J end by 4 bases, with 12 bases between. There are 14 residues in the CDR3. Looked up from germline, CDR1 is SNHLY and CDR2 is FYNNEI. Written as DNA, the CDR3 is TGTGCCAGCAGTGACGCCCTGGGGGCAGAGACCCAGTACTTC. It yields the protein CASSDALGAETQYF.

This chain uses TRBV28 with TRBJ1-2; 8 nucleotides match TRBD1. This CDR3 is built from 14 residues. The germline V gene has CDR1 MDHEN and CDR2 SYDVKM. J was trimmed by 3 bases and V by 5 bases; bases with no gene match: 5. CDR3 loop: CASSPDRADYGYTF. The DNA for the CDR3 is TGTGCCAGCAGTCCGGACAGGGCGGACTATGGCTACACCTTC.

The gene calls are TRBV19 and TRBJ2-7; 14 nucleotides line up with TRBD2. Germline assignment: CDR1 LNHDA and CDR2 SQIVND (reference sequence). J lost 3 bases, V lost 6 bases, and 1 base had no gene match. This CDR3 spans 14 amino acids. The CDR3 DNA reads TGTGCCAGTAGCGGGACTAGCGGGAGCTACGAGCAGTACTTC. It encodes CASSGTSGSYEQYF.

J is TRBJ1-4 and V is TRBV5-1, with D possibly TRBD1 on 6 matching bases. The CDR3 consists of 16 residues. Germline V lookup: CDR1 SGHRS, CDR2 YFSETQ. The V gene lost 4 bases and the J gene lost 0 bases, with 13 bases spanning the gap. This CDR3 reads CASSLQGIATNEKLFF. The CDR3 DNA reads as TGCGCCAGCAGCCTTCAGGGGATCGCAACTAATGAAAAACTGTTTTTT.

In nucleotides, the CDR3 is TGTGCCAGCAGCAACCTAGCGGGAGTAAGCAATGAGCAGTTCTTC. Amino acid sequence: CASSNLAGVSNEQFF. V gene TRBV6-1 combines with J gene TRBJ2-1, with 10 nucleotides matching TRBD2. This CDR3 region has 15 residues. CDR1 MNHNS and CDR2 SASEGT come from the germline V gene. V shed 6 bases and J 6 bases; nucleotides not matched to a gene: 8.

The genes are TRBV28 and TRBJ2-7; TRBD1 matches at 10 bases. After removal of 6 bases from V and 6 bases from J, the junction contained 11 bases not matched to a gene. The CDR3 runs to 15 residues. Looked up from germline, CDR1 is MDHEN and CDR2 is SYDVKM. CDR3 in DNA: TGTGCCAGCAGCAGAGGACCGGGACAGGGGATCGAGCAGTACTTC. Protein product: CASSRGPGQGIEQYF.

Only a few counts were recorded for this clone. This rearrangement joins TRBV19 to TRBJ2-4, with TRBD2 as a possible D gene (6 bases). Per germline, CDR1 LNHDA and CDR2 SQIVND (reference sequence). The ends were cut back, 5 bases at V and 0 bases at J, with 14 bases in the middle. CDR3 length: 16 residues. The chain's CDR3 is CASSSGGALAKNIQYF. The CDR3 nucleotides are TGTGCCAGTAGTTCCGGAGGGGCTCTAGCCAAAAACATTCAGTACTTC.

This sequence joins TRBV28 and TRBJ1-5; D possibly corresponds to TRBD1 (6 bases). CDR1 is MDHEN, CDR2 SYDVKM, per germline. The CDR3 length is 14 residues. The V and J ends lost 5 bases and 7 bases respectively, with 15 bases between them. CDR3: CASSPNRARQPQHF. The CDR3, as DNA: TGTGCCAGCAGTCCCAACAGGGCCCGGCAGCCCCAGCATTTT.

This clone has only a few counts. At the DNA level, this CDR3 is encoded by other sequences in the same sample as well. The chain links TRBV11-2 to TRBJ2-3, with 7 bases fitting TRBD2. CDR1 is SGHAT and CDR2 is FQNNGV in the germline V gene. The ends lost 1 base at V and 0 bases at J; junction bases unmatched: 1. The CDR3 runs to 15 residues. The CDR3 region has the DNA TGTGCCAGCAGCTTAGCTAGCGGAAGCACAGATACGCAGTATTTT. This translates into CASSLASGSTDTQYF.

This chain links TRBV5-1 with TRBJ2-5; D not resolved. V was pared by 3 bases and J by 5 bases, with 17 bases between. The CDR3 contains 15 residues. The germline CDR1 and CDR2 sequences are SGHRS and YFSETQ. CDR3 amino acids: CASSSGMGALETQYF. The DNA of the CDR3 is TGCGCCAGCAGCTCCGGTATGGGCGCCCTTGAGACCCAGTACTTC.

This clone came up a few times. This chain links TRBV7-9 with TRBJ2-7; a possible D gene is TRBD1 (5 bases). The germline V gene encodes CDR1 SEHNR and CDR2 FQNEAQ (reference sequence). V was trimmed by 5 bases and J by 3 bases, leaving 20 bases between them. This CDR3 has 16 amino acids. Here the CDR3 DNA reads TGTGCCAGCAGCCCTCGAGAGGAAAGGGGCCTCTACGAGCAGTACTTC. Protein product: CASSPREERGLYEQYF.

This clone was recorded a few times. The CDR3, as DNA: TGTGCCAGCAGCCGGGGGGTTGACAATGAGCAGTTCTTC. The encoded protein is CASSRGVDNEQFF. The chain carries TRBV11-2 and TRBJ2-1; 7 nucleotides match TRBD2. The trim removed 5 bases at V and 5 bases at J, leaving 3 bases unmatched. The V gene's germline CDR1 is SGHAT and CDR2 FQNNGV. CDR3 size: 13 residues.

The rearrangement joins TRBV27 to TRBJ2-2, with D possibly TRBD1 on 5 matching bases. The V end lost 8 bases, the J end lost 4 bases, and 11 bases lay between the germline ends. This CDR3 has 13 amino acids. The germline CDR1 and CDR2 sequences are MNHEY and SMNVEV (reference sequence). Here the CDR3 DNA reads TGTGCCAGCTTTGACAGAGTCACCGGGGAGCTGTTTTTT. Amino acids: CASFDRVTGELFF.

This sequence joins TRBV2 and TRBJ2-6; 7 bases are a match to TRBD2. The CDR3 runs to 17 residues. Unmatched junction bases numbered 4, after V lost 0 bases and J lost 2 bases. Germline CDR1 is SNHLY and CDR2 is FYNNEI. CDR3 region: CASSEAGGGAGANVLTF. CDR3 in DNA: TGTGCCAGCAGTGAAGCGGGGGGAGGGGCTGGGGCCAACGTCCTGACTTTC.

The rearrangement joins TRBV5-4 to TRBJ2-7; D may be TRBD2 (6 bases). V was cut by 0 bases and J by 0 bases, with 10 bases left in between. The CDR3 covers 15 residues. Germline-derived CDR1 and CDR2 are SGHNT and YYREEE (reference sequence). The CDR3 loop reads CASSLGGASSYEQYF. CDR3 DNA: TGTGCCAGCAGCTTGGGCGGGGCGAGCTCCTACGAGCAGTACTTC.

The gene calls are TRBV6-1 and TRBJ1-1; D call uncertain. Germline V CDR1 and CDR2: MNHNS, SASEGT. Trimming removed 9 bases at V and 4 bases at J, with 21 bases between. There are 15 residues in the CDR3. The CDR3, as DNA: TGTGCCAGGTGCCTACTCCGCGGGGTCCGCACTGAAGCTTTCTTT. Translating gives CARCLLRGVRTEAFF.

The CDR3 spells CARSLAWWRGGEGTDTQYF. As DNA, the CDR3 is TGTGCCAGAAGCTTAGCGTGGTGGAGAGGGGGTGAGGGGACAGATACGCAGTATTTT. The chain has TRBV7-5 and TRBJ2-3; TRBD1, the table's D call, was not compared with the DNA. TRBV7-5 is described as a pseudogene. This CDR3 contains 19 residues.

The V call is TRBV19, the J call TRBJ1-5; D unresolved. The CDR3 totals 12 residues. Between the trimmed V and J ends, which lost 1 base and 9 bases, there was a span of 7 bases. Per the germline V gene, CDR1 is LNHDA and CDR2 is SQIVND (reference sequence). The CDR3: CASSIGRVPQHF. The CDR3, as DNA: TGTGCCAGTAGTATAGGGCGGGTGCCCCAGCATTTT.

The CDR3 sequence: CASSIMSGRADRTDTQYF. In nucleotides, the CDR3 is TGTGCCAGTAGTATTATGAGCGGGAGGGCCGACCGCACAGATACGCAGTATTTT. The chain is built from TRBV19 and TRBJ2-3, with 10 bases lining up with TRBD2. The CDR3 has 18 amino acids. V lost 3 bases and J lost 1; bases outside the gene matches: 10. The germline V gene encodes CDR1 LNHDA and CDR2 SQIVND (reference sequence).

J is TRBJ1-1 and V is TRBV10-3; TRBD1 might be the D (5 bases). V gave up 8 bases and J gave up 0 bases, with 13 bases separating them. CDR3 size: 14 residues. Germline V gene lookup returns CDR1 ENHRY and CDR2 SYGVKD. The CDR3 DNA is TGTGCCATCGGGGGGGGGTACATGAACACTGAAGCTTTCTTT. Translation gives CAIGGGYMNTEAFF.

The rearrangement joins TRBV2 to TRBJ2-6; maybe TRBD1 (5 bases). V was pared by 4 bases and J by 0 bases, with 10 bases between. The V gene's germline CDR1 is SNHLY and CDR2 FYNNEI. This CDR3 has 16 amino acids. CDR3 bases: TGTGCCAGCAGTGGGGGCAGTCCCTCTGGGGCCAACGTCCTGACTTTC. It translates to CASSGGSPSGANVLTF.

The rearrangement links TRBV5-1 to TRBJ2-5, with TRBD1 identical over 7 bases. Germline-derived CDR1 and CDR2 are SGHRS and YFSETQ. CDR3 size: 13 residues. V lost 3 bases and J lost 4; bases outside the gene matches: 3. In DNA, the CDR3 is TGCGCCAGCAGCTCTCGACAGGGAGAGACCCAGTACTTC. Protein product: CASSSRQGETQYF.

This clone was observed a few times. This chain links TRBV5-1 with TRBJ2-1; 7 bases map to TRBD1. This CDR3 has 16 amino acids. From germline, CDR1 is SGHRS and CDR2 YFSETQ. V was pared by 0 bases and J by 3 bases, with 6 bases of the junction left unmatched. The CDR3 nucleotides read TGCGCCAGCAGCTTGGTTGCCCGGGACAGCTACAATGAGCAGTTCTTC. Amino acid sequence: CASSLVARDSYNEQFF.

J is TRBJ1-4 and V is TRBV19, with a weak D call TRBD1 (5 bases). The V end was cut by 6 bases, the J end by 8 bases, with 19 bases between. CDR1 and CDR2 (germline): LNHDA, SQIVND (reference sequence). The CDR3 runs 15 residues. The CDR3 is CASRPRADWNEKLFF. As DNA, the CDR3 is TGTGCCAGTAGACCCAGGGCAGATTGGAACGAAAAACTGTTTTTT.

This clone has more than one count but fewer than ten. The CDR3 sequence: CATSQGTEAFF. The CDR3 DNA reads TGCGCCACCTCGCAGGGCACTGAAGCTTTCTTT. The rearrangement joins TRBV5-1 to TRBJ1-1, with D perhaps TRBD1 (5 bases). The CDR3 contains 11 residues. Trimming shortened V by 9 bases and J by 4 bases, and 10 bases separated the two germline ends. In germline, CDR1 is SGHRS, CDR2 YFSETQ.

For the CDR3, the DNA is TGTGCCTGGAGGTTCGGGACGACTAGCTCTGGAAACACCATATATTTT. Encoded protein: CAWRFGTTSSGNTIYF. The chain links TRBV30 to TRBJ1-3, with D possibly matching TRBD1 (5 bases). There are 16 residues in the CDR3. CDR1 is GTSNPN, CDR2 SVGIG, per germline (reference sequence). Trimming took off 3 bases at V and 0 bases at J, with 15 bases between the two ends.

There are a few counts of this clone. The rearrangement links TRBV5-1 to TRBJ1-2; a weak D match, TRBD1 (5 bases). Germline loops: CDR1 SGHRS, CDR2 YFSETQ. This CDR3 contains 13 residues. V dropped 0 bases and J dropped 6 bases, with 9 bases sitting between them. CDR3 nucleotides: TGCGCCAGCAGCTTGGGGCAGGGCCATGGCTACACCTTC. It translates to CASSLGQGHGYTF.

The chain employs TRBV2 and TRBJ2-5; 10 bases agree with TRBD2. This CDR3 comprises 15 residues. Trimming took 5 bases from V and 5 from J; bases not matched to a gene: 8. Germline values: CDR1 SNHLY, CDR2 FYNNEI. The CDR3 loop reads CASSSLPGLAETQYF. In DNA form, the CDR3 reads TGTGCCAGCAGTTCCCTCCCGGGACTAGCGGAGACCCAGTACTTC.

The genes are TRBV5-1 and TRBJ2-3; 7 positions agree with TRBD2. Trimming removed 0 bases from V and 6 bases from J; junction bases left unmatched: 7. Germline V gene lookup returns CDR1 SGHRS and CDR2 YFSETQ. The CDR3 runs to 15 residues. This CDR3 reads CASSLEAGAPDTQYF. CDR3 nucleotide sequence: TGCGCCAGCAGCTTGGAGGCGGGAGCCCCCGATACGCAGTATTTT.

V is TRBV9 and J is TRBJ2-3; 8 bases are a match to TRBD2. Germline lookup yields CDR1 SGDLS and CDR2 YYNGEE. There are 14 residues in the CDR3. Trimming cost V 6 bases and J 2 bases; bases outside gene matches: 5. CDR3: CASTKRGYTDTQYF. In DNA, the CDR3 is TGTGCCAGCACGAAGCGGGGGTACACAGATACGCAGTATTTT.

The chain employs TRBV29-1 and TRBJ2-7, with D perhaps matching TRBD1 (6 bases). The V gene lost 2 bases and the J gene lost 0 bases, with 11 bases spanning the gap. The CDR3 is 14 residues long. Germline V gives CDR1 SQVTM, CDR2 ANQGSEA. The CDR3 region is CSVESQGISYEQYF. The CDR3 nucleotides read TGCAGCGTTGAAAGTCAGGGGATCTCCTACGAGCAGTACTTC.

This chain joins TRBV19 and TRBJ2-3; 7 nucleotides align to TRBD2. The germline V gene has CDR1 LNHDA and CDR2 SQIVND (reference sequence). The CDR3 contains 15 residues. With V trimmed by 4 bases and J by 2 bases, 6 bases remained unmatched. The CDR3: CASSSPSGHTDTQYF. CDR3 nucleotide sequence: TGTGCCAGTAGTAGCCCTAGCGGACACACAGATACGCAGTATTTT.